This T cell receptor beta chain was obtained from a study of blood T cell repertoires in COVID-19. On the study more broadly: The analysed material was cDNA or gDNA that came from T cells, B-cell-depleted T cells, or PBMCs.

Under the authors' procedure: Nucleated cell counts were estimated from reference gene primer amplification. Measured with immunoSEQ multiplex PCR; TCRdb has only the in-frame clones, and not every one. V, J and clone size reflect that table, while D and trimming were determined from the DNA. This repertoire shows roughly 120,000 clones, 84% found once; its top ten account for 12%. The CDR3 is 14 amino acids. CDR1 SGDLS and CDR2 YYNGEE come from the germline V gene. V gave up 7 bases and J gave up 2 bases; unmatched junction bases: 6. Sequenced sample: peripheral blood. The clonotype originates from a woman aged 55-69 years with acute or convalescent COVID-19. J is TRBJ2-1 and V is TRBV9; 7 bases map to TRBD1. DNA for the CDR3: TGTGCCAGCGGACAGGCCCCTACCTACAATGAGCAGTTCTTC. Residues: CASGQAPTYNEQFF.